These 21 T cell receptor beta chains share one sample of origin, sequenced in a study of blood T cell repertoires in COVID-19. Assay used: immunoSEQ multiplex PCR; TCRdb lists only in-frame clones, some missing. The table has about 260,000 clones, roughly four fifths seen once. Sequences were obtained from peripheral blood. The receptors stem from a woman aged 50 to 60 who had recovered from COVID-19.

The J gene is TRBJ2-5, the V gene TRBV7-6; TRBD2 is a possible D gene (6 bases). CDR1 is SGHVS, CDR2 FNYEAQ, per germline. The CDR3 runs 14 residues. Trimming removed 3 bases from V and 7 bases from J, with 15 bases in between. In nucleotides, the CDR3 is TGTGCCAGCAGCTTCCCCGGGACTGGGGCGACCCAGTACTTC. Its protein product is CASSFPGTGATQYF.

This chain joins TRBV6-5 and TRBJ2-7, with D maybe TRBD2 (6 bases). Per the germline V gene, CDR1 is MNHEY and CDR2 is SVGAGI. This CDR3 region has 14 residues. V shed 6 bases and J shed 0 bases, with 12 bases lying between them. The CDR3 coding sequence is TGTGCCAGCAGGTCGGGGACTGGCTCCTACGAGCAGTACTTC. Translation: CASRSGTGSYEQYF.

The chain has TRBV18 and TRBJ2-1; TRBD1 aligns across 7 bases. The CDR3 is 13 residues long. Germline lookup yields CDR1 KGHSH and CDR2 LQKENI. V was pared by 2 bases and J by 6 bases, with 1 base of the junction left unmatched. The CDR3: CASSPWDSNEQFF. The CDR3 DNA sequence: TGTGCCAGCTCACCATGGGACAGCAATGAGCAGTTCTTC.

The DNA for the CDR3 is TGCGCCAGCAGCCGACACTCTGGGACAGGACCCTACGAGCAGTACTTC. This encodes CASSRHSGTGPYEQYF. The rearrangement uses TRBV4-1 and TRBJ2-7; 8 bases match TRBD1. The CDR3 contains 16 residues. V was pared by 4 bases and J by 2 bases, with 10 bases of the junction left unmatched. The germline gives CDR1 MGHRA, CDR2 YSYEKL.

The chain is built from TRBV6-2 or TRBV6-3 and TRBJ2-7, with 11 nucleotides matching TRBD1. The CDR3 runs 14 residues. Per germline, CDR1 MNHEY and CDR2 SVGEGT. V shed 5 bases, J shed 5 bases, and the junction held 5 bases outside the gene matches. In nucleotides, the CDR3 is TGTGCCAGCAGTCCGGGACAGGGGGTGGACGAGCAGTACTTC. Encoded protein: CASSPGQGVDEQYF.

V is TRBV6-6 and J is TRBJ2-7; 7 nucleotides align to TRBD1. The V segment lost 4 bases and the J segment 3 bases; nucleotides outside the gene matches: 12. The CDR3 totals 16 residues. CDR1 and CDR2 from the germline V gene are MNHNY and SVGAGI (reference sequence). CDR3 loop: CASSSRTGLRLYEQYF. CDR3 in DNA: TGTGCCAGCAGTTCCCGGACAGGTCTGAGACTCTACGAGCAGTACTTC.

V is TRBV19 and J is TRBJ2-2; D might be TRBD2 (5 bases). CDR3 length: 15 residues. V was cut by 1 base and J by 5 bases, with 11 bases left in between. The germline V gene has CDR1 LNHDA and CDR2 SQIVND (reference sequence). The chain's CDR3 is CASSIVGEGTGELFF. The CDR3 DNA reads TGTGCCAGTAGTATAGTCGGTGAGGGAACCGGGGAGCTGTTTTTT.

This chain connects TRBV6-2 or TRBV6-3 to TRBJ2-1; D may be TRBD1 (7 bases). Germline V gene sequence: CDR1 MNHEY, CDR2 SVGEGT. The CDR3 runs to 16 residues. The V and J ends lost 5 bases and 7 bases respectively, with 21 bases between them. In nucleotides, the CDR3 is TGTGCCAGCAGTCGGGTTGGAGGGGGCGCGTTTAATGAGCAGTTCTTC. Translated: CASSRVGGGAFNEQFF.

The V call is TRBV27, the J call TRBJ1-2; TRBD1 is a possible D gene (5 bases). The germline V gene has CDR1 MNHEY and CDR2 SMNVEV (reference sequence). The V end lost 1 base, the J end lost 8 bases, and 11 bases lay between the germline ends. This CDR3 spans 13 amino acids. The CDR3 nucleotides are TGTGCCAGCAGTTTATTAGGAGGGGTAGGCTACACCTTC. Its translation is CASSLLGGVGYTF.

This sequence joins TRBV6-4 and TRBJ2-2, with 7 bases matching TRBD1. There are 14 residues in the CDR3. V lost 4 bases to trimming and J lost 3 bases; unmatched junction nucleotides: 2. Germline V lookup: CDR1 MRHNA, CDR2 SNTAGT. The CDR3 DNA follows: TGTGCCAGCAGTGTGCAGGGGGACACCGGGGAGCTGTTTTTT. The encoded protein is CASSVQGDTGELFF.

This clone is a singleton in its sample. The chain uses TRBV27 and TRBJ2-5, with 7 positions matching TRBD1. Germline lookup yields CDR1 MNHEY and CDR2 SMNVEV (reference sequence). The CDR3 covers 15 residues. V lost 4 bases and J lost 5; bases outside the gene matches: 10. CDR3 in amino acids: CASSWSRGRVETQYF. DNA of the CDR3: TGTGCCAGCAGTTGGTCAAGGGGGCGAGTTGAGACCCAGTACTTC.

The chain is built from TRBV6-1 and TRBJ2-7; 7 bases map to TRBD1. This CDR3 comprises 16 residues. Germline V gives CDR1 MNHNS, CDR2 SASEGT. The J segment lost 0 bases and the V segment lost 2 bases, leaving 7 bases of the junction unmatched. This CDR3 is CASSEWAGTDSYEQYF. DNA for the CDR3: TGTGCCAGCAGTGAATGGGCAGGGACAGACTCCTACGAGCAGTACTTC.

The genes are TRBV4-3 and TRBJ1-1; D is perhaps TRBD1 (6 bases). Trimming shortened V by 1 base and J by 3 bases, and 15 bases separated the two germline ends. The CDR3 contains 16 residues. Germline V gene data show CDR1 as LGHNA and CDR2 as YSLEER. The CDR3 is CASSQVRGGAYTEAFF. CDR3 coding DNA: TGCGCCAGCAGCCAAGTTCGAGGGGGAGCCTACACTGAAGCTTTCTTT.

The V gene is TRBV6-5, the J gene TRBJ1-3; TRBD1 might be the D (6 bases). The CDR3 loop spans 14 amino acids. V dropped 5 bases and J dropped 2 bases, with 10 bases sitting between them. Germline assignment: CDR1 MNHEY and CDR2 SVGAGI. CDR3 residues: CASSPTGTGNTIYF. CDR3 bases: TGTGCCAGCAGTCCAACAGGGACTGGAAACACCATATATTTT.

This sequence joins TRBV4-1 and TRBJ1-6, with D tentatively TRBD1 (5 bases). Trimming took 1 base from V and 5 from J, leaving 9 bases between them. The CDR3 is made up of 15 amino acids. Germline V lookup: CDR1 MGHRA, CDR2 YSYEKL. The CDR3 DNA reads TGCGCCAGCAGCCAAGGTCGGGGGGATAATTCACCCCTCCACTTT. Its translation is CASSQGRGDNSPLHF.

The chain joins TRBV18 to TRBJ1-6; 8 bases line up with TRBD1. This CDR3 has 15 residues. CDR1 and CDR2 (germline): KGHSH, LQKENI. V lost 4 bases and J lost 9; bases outside the gene matches: 8. CDR3 sequence reads: CASSRQGPRPSPLHF. The CDR3 nucleotides read TGTGCCAGCTCACGACAGGGGCCGCGGCCTTCACCCCTCCACTTT.

The CDR3 region has the DNA TGTGCCAGCAGTTTATTTTCGGGTTCTTACCAAGAGACCCAGTACTTC. It translates to CASSLFSGSYQETQYF. The V gene is TRBV27, the J gene TRBJ2-5; D gene ambiguous. From germline, CDR1 is MNHEY and CDR2 SMNVEV (reference sequence). This CDR3 has 16 amino acids. Trimming removed 1 base at V and 0 bases at J, with 12 bases between.

The gene calls are TRBV5-5 and TRBJ1-5; maybe TRBD1 (5 bases). Germline loops: CDR1 SGHKS, CDR2 YYEKEE (reference sequence). V was cut by 4 bases and J by 9 bases, with 20 bases left in between. CDR3 length: 15 residues. The CDR3 DNA is TGTGCCAGCAGCCAGGCCCCGGGGGGAGAATGGCCCCAGCATTTT. Translation: CASSQAPGGEWPQHF.

This chain connects TRBV7-9 to TRBJ2-1; D uncertain. This CDR3 spans 15 amino acids. Trimming took 4 bases from V and 0 from J, leaving 10 bases between them. Germline-derived CDR1 and CDR2 are SEHNR and FQNEAQ (reference sequence). The chain's CDR3 is CASSSDSRSYNEQFF. The CDR3 region has the DNA TGTGCCAGCAGCTCCGACTCCCGCTCCTACAATGAGCAGTTCTTC.

This rearrangement joins TRBV27 to TRBJ2-3, with D maybe TRBD2 (7 bases). This CDR3 region has 16 residues. Trimming cost V 3 bases and J 4 bases, with 17 bases left between them. Germline V gives CDR1 MNHEY, CDR2 SMNVEV (reference sequence). CDR3 DNA: TGTGCCAGCAGTTTTAGGGGGAGGGCCGGCGCAGATACGCAGTATTTT. The encoded protein is CASSFRGRAGADTQYF.

This clone was observed a single time. V and J are TRBV6-5 and TRBJ1-2, with 9 bases lining up with TRBD1. This CDR3 spans 15 amino acids. V gave up 5 bases and J gave up 0 bases; unmatched junction bases: 4. Germline-derived CDR1 and CDR2 are MNHEY and SVGAGI. The CDR3 DNA is TGTGCCAGCAGTCGGGACAGGGCCGCTAACTATGGCTACACCTTC. Protein product: CASSRDRAANYGYTF.